This T cell receptor beta chain was sequenced in a study of shared clonotypes between healthy human individuals (dated by TCRdb to the early 2020s). Regarding the research as a whole: A few men and two women, aged 18 to 49 years, made up the cohort. For each donor, three plates each were used for CD4 naive and CD4 memory, two plates were used for CD8 naive, and one plate was used for CD8 memory. Blood TCR repertoires of a handful of healthy adults were deeply sequenced to estimate repertoire size and the extent of clonotype sharing between individuals. Different laboratories and diverse techniques were used to prepare libraries and sequence TCR repertoires, to increase sequencing depth and limit assay-specific biases. Each donor's leukapheresis produced roughly between roughly 0.85 and 9 billion PBMCs. Findings and caveats that apply to the study as a whole: Larger estimated clonotype richness was generally found for naive subsets than for memory subsets. Sampling was restricted to blood, and TCR repertoires in tissues likely differ from the TCR repertoires found in blood. Sharing across several donors was observed for approximately 5% of naive CD4, over 3% of naive CD8, 2% to 2.5% of memory CD4, and less than 0.45% of memory CD8 clonotypes. The genetic and exposure-history diversity represented was limited by the small number of donors. Incomplete sequencing was indicated by rarefaction of sorted-subset datasets, despite the large sequencing depth. Pairwise subsampling indicated that sequencing depth was expected to affect the degree of clonotype sharing among donors. Compared with non-shared clonotypes, clonotypes shared by all four sorted-subset donors had higher generation probabilities.

This clone has more than one count but fewer than ten. There is no known antigen for this receptor. No much larger clonotype is one base removed from it; base qualities were not supplied. Using the deep immunoSEQ assay, TCR CDR3 regions were amplified from genomic DNA by multiplex PCR. Extracted genomic DNA from each cell subset was spread evenly across all wells of several immunoSEQ 96-well plates, with each plate serving as a replicate. For sorted subsets, about 0.2 ug genomic DNA, equal to about 30,000 T cell genomes, was loaded into each replicate PCR. The purified libraries were quantified using a Qubit 3.0 fluorometer, sized with a Bioanalyzer 2100, and then quantified again using the KAPA Library Quantification kit. A separate single-read 150-cycle Illumina NextSeq 550 flow cell was used to sequence each immunoSEQ 96-well plate. The authors' pipeline ran thus. Because the immunoSEQ output included only junctional sequences and no quality scores, the filtering could not be the same as the filtering used for full-length reads. To assign V/J genes and CDR3, sequences were annotated using PyIR, a Python wrapper for IgBLAST v1.9, with IMGT germline references. Reads were removed for weak V/J assignments (E-value above 1e-6), missing CDR3, stop codons, out-of-frame junctions, or ambiguous translated residues. V3J clonotypes were defined by identical inferred V gene, J gene, and CDR3 amino acid sequence. To compute the percentage overlap between repertoires, the number of shared unique clonotypes was divided by the size of the smaller repertoire. Three approaches were used to assess repertoire richness: RTK rarefaction, the Chao1 estimator, and Recon v2.1 estimates of unobserved clonotypes. OLGA was used to compute generation probabilities for all TCRbeta clonotypes that the gDNA method yielded from a few donors. In TCRdb, the immuneACCESS table is reduced to in-frame sequences with V and J assigned. These tables do not hold every clone; where another copy was compared, an unresolved V gene accounts for under half, and the others remain unexplained. V, J and clone size derive from that table, while D and trimming were established from the DNA sequence. This sample is represented by roughly 2.4 million clones; approximately 94% of them were singletons. 0.13% of the sample rests with the top ten.

The donors were healthy, HIV-negative adults who had no recently reported acute infections or vaccinations. All donors were Caucasian adults living in Nashville, Tennessee, USA. Magnetic negative selection was used to enrich CD4+ T cells, after which naive cells were positively selected on CD45RA and the negative fraction became the memory subset. After blood collection by leukapheresis, PBMCs were isolated using Ficoll-Histopaque density gradient centrifugation and then cryopreserved in the vapor phase of liquid nitrogen. Analytical flow cytometry was used to check the purity and quantity of every magnetically sorted T cell population. Genomic DNA was isolated from every sorted fraction and measured by UV absorbance on a Nanodrop 2000c. Between the V and J ends, shortened by 6 bases and 8 bases respectively, the junction contains 25 bases. Looking up the germline V gene yields CDR1 KGHSY and CDR2 FQNENV. From the cysteine up to the phenylalanine, the CDR3 has a length of 16 residues. Kept here is only the CDR3 DNA, which spans 48 bases and is read in frame from base 1.

The chain uses TRBV16 and TRBJ1-2; perhaps TRBD1 is the D gene, with 6 bases matching. The TCR was taken from a man between 18 and 35 years old in good health. Sequencing was performed on naive CD4+ T cells sorted from blood. The cell subset or site label here, explained by the study, means: CD45RA+ positively selected. The CDR3 here reads CASRPTGSLGGSGYTF. The DNA is as follows: TGTGCCAGCAGACCGACAGGTTCCCTAGGGGGAAGCGGCTACACCTTC. Outside the CDR3, residues come from the reference TRBV16 and TRBJ1-2 proteins, so the full variable domain is: GEEVAQTPKHLVRGEGQKAKLYCAPIKGHSYVFWYQQVLKNEFKFLISFQNENVFDETGMPKERFSAKCLPNSPCSLEIQATKLEDSAVYFCASRPTGSLGGSGYTFGSGTRLTVV.